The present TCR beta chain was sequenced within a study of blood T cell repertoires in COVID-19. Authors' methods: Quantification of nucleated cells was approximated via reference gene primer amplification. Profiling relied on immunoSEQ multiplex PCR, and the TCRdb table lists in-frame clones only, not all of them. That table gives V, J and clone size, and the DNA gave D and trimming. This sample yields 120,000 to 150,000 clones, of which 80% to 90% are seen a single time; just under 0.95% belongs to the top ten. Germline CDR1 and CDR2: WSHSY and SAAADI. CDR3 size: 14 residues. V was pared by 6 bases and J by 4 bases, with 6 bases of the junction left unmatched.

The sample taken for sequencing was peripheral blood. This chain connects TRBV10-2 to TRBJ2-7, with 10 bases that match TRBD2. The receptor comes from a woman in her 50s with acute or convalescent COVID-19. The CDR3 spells CASRSSGSGYEQYF. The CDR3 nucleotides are TGCGCCAGCAGGTCTAGCGGGAGTGGGTACGAGCAGTACTTC.